A selection of T cell receptor beta chains follows, all from one sample in a study of blood T cell repertoires in COVID-19. Profiling relied on immunoSEQ multiplex PCR, and the TCRdb table lists in-frame clones only, not all of them. The table includes some 160,000 clones, around 82% detected once. Source material: peripheral blood. The source of these receptors is a woman between 45 and 60 years old with acute or convalescent COVID-19. The CDR3 runs from the conserved cysteine through the conserved F or W. The D gene is left open where the match is weak. Rows may omit the clone size; those that give it use once, few, many or a size class.

abundance,j_gene,v_gene,d_gene,CDR3aa,CDR3nt
-,TRBJ1-6,TRBV7-2,-,CASSLPQGGNSPLHF,TGTGCCAGCAGCTTACCCCAGGGTGGTAATTCACCCCTCCACTTT
few,TRBJ2-3,TRBV5-4,TRBD1,CASSRWTGQDTQYF,TGTGCCAGCAGCCGTTGGACAGGGCAAGATACGCAGTATTTT
-,TRBJ1-6,TRBV5-6,TRBD1,CASSFSPGQGGSPLHF,TGTGCCAGCAGCTTTTCCCCGGGACAGGGGGGTTCACCCCTCCACTTT
-,TRBJ1-1,TRBV19,-,CASILAPDRTPVAFF,TGTGCCAGTATCCTAGCCCCGGACAGAACCCCTGTTGCTTTCTTT
-,TRBJ2-3,TRBV19,TRBD2,CASSSSSGSTDTQYF,TGTGCCAGTAGCTCATCTAGCGGTTCCACAGATACGCAGTATTTT
-,TRBJ1-2,TRBV2,TRBD1,CASRSGQGGRGYTF,TGTGCCAGCAGGTCGGGACAGGGTGGAAGGGGCTACACCTTC
-,TRBJ1-2,TRBV6-2/TRBV6-3,-,CASSNGEGLGYTF,TGTGCCAGCAGTAACGGGGAGGGTCTTGGCTACACCTTC
-,TRBJ1-1,TRBV18,-,CASSSTRGDNTEAFF,TGTGCCAGCTCGTCTACTCGAGGAGATAACACTGAAGCTTTCTTT
-,TRBJ1-1,TRBV19,-,CASSPRENQNTEAFF,TGTGCCAGTAGTCCCCGGGAGAACCAGAACACTGAAGCTTTCTTT
-,TRBJ1-6,TRBV6-2/TRBV6-3,TRBD1,CASSDRDRVNSPLHF,TGTGCCAGCAGCGACCGGGACAGGGTTAATTCACCCCTCCACTTT
few,TRBJ2-1,TRBV4-2,TRBD2,CASSQGGGALDEQFF,TGTGCCAGCAGCCAAGGCGGGGGGGCCCTTGATGAGCAGTTCTTC
-,TRBJ1-4,TRBV30,-,CAWRDHRTANEKLFF,TGTGCCTGGAGGGACCACCGGACAGCTAATGAAAAACTGTTTTTT
-,TRBJ1-1,TRBV6-2/TRBV6-3,TRBD1,CASSPGDRVNTEAFF,TGTGCCAGCAGCCCCGGGGACAGGGTGAACACTGAAGCTTTCTTT
-,TRBJ1-3,TRBV4-1,TRBD1,CASSQETGVNTIYF,TGCGCCAGCAGCCAAGAGACAGGGGTAAACACCATATATTTT
-,TRBJ1-6,TRBV6-2/TRBV6-3,-,CASSYSRRGNSPLHF,TGTGCCAGCAGTTACTCGAGACGGGGAAATTCACCCCTCCACTTT
-,TRBJ2-3,TRBV5-4,TRBD2,CASSPGGSGGPKRDTQYF,TGTGCCAGCAGTCCCGGTGGTAGCGGGGGGCCAAAAAGAGATACGCAGTATTTT
-,TRBJ2-3,TRBV5-1,TRBD1,CASSLGQGVDTQYF,TGCGCCAGCAGCTTGGGACAGGGGGTGGATACGCAGTATTTT
-,TRBJ1-5,TRBV27,-,CASGRNSGGNQPQHF,TGTGCCAGCGGAAGAAACAGCGGTGGCAATCAGCCCCAGCATTTT
-,TRBJ2-1,TRBV7-2,-,CASSSEYRGNEQFF,TGTGCCAGCAGCTCCGAGTATAGGGGCAATGAGCAGTTCTTC
-,TRBJ1-2,TRBV6-6,TRBD1,CASSLTRDRGLSSYGYTF,TGTGCCAGCAGTCTAACCCGGGACAGGGGGCTTTCATCCTATGGCTACACCTTC
-,TRBJ2-3,TRBV18,TRBD2,CASSRTSGSVTDTQYF,TGTGCCAGCTCACGGACTAGCGGGTCGGTGACAGATACGCAGTATTTT
-,TRBJ2-1,TRBV3-1/TRBV3-2,-,CASSFEDYLKGEQFF,TGTGCCAGCAGCTTCGAGGACTATTTGAAGGGTGAGCAGTTCTTC
few,TRBJ1-4,TRBV4-3,-,CASMLRGAATNEKLFF,TGCGCCAGCATGTTGCGGGGAGCGGCAACTAATGAAAAACTGTTTTTT
-,TRBJ2-7,TRBV28,-,CASSSQQGDEQYF,TGTGCCAGCAGTTCCCAACAGGGCGACGAGCAGTACTTC
many,TRBJ2-1,TRBV10-3,TRBD2,CAIKGGFTYNEQFF,TGTGCCATCAAGGGAGGGTTTACCTACAATGAGCAGTTCTTC
-,TRBJ1-5,TRBV28,-,CASSLLGGTSNQPQHF,TGTGCCAGCAGTTTACTGGGGGGGACTAGCAATCAGCCCCAGCATTTT
-,TRBJ2-3,TRBV7-9,TRBD1,CASSVQGVGTDTQYF,TGTGCCAGCAGCGTCCAGGGGGTTGGCACAGATACGCAGTATTTT
-,TRBJ2-5,TRBV5-1,TRBD1,CASSFQGEETQYF,TGCGCCAGCAGCTTCCAGGGGGAAGAGACCCAGTACTTC
-,TRBJ2-5,TRBV7-8,TRBD1,CASSFQGQQETQYF,TGTGCCAGCAGCTTCCAGGGACAGCAAGAGACCCAGTACTTC
-,TRBJ1-1,TRBV7-9,-,CASSLRQTENTEAFF,TGTGCCAGCAGCCTAAGACAGACTGAGAACACTGAAGCTTTCTTT
-,TRBJ2-1,TRBV6-6,TRBD2,CASSPGGAAEQFF,TGTGCCAGCAGTCCGGGGGGGGCGGCTGAGCAGTTCTTC
-,TRBJ1-1,TRBV2,TRBD1,CASSDEQGHTEAFF,TGTGCCAGCAGTGATGAACAGGGGCACACTGAAGCTTTCTTT